This record looks at one T cell receptor beta chain sequence and its context. This sample was taken from a study of control samples from healthy donors and cancer patients. The CDR3 length is 20 residues. Germline CDR1 and CDR2: MNHEY and SMNVEV (reference sequence). With 6 bases removed from V and 3 bases from J, the gap between germline ends came to 33 bases. TCRdb's table, derived via immunoSEQ multiplex PCR, lists solely in-frame clones and lacks some. This sample has some 140,000 clones; around 90% occur once, and the top ten carry 11%. The TCR was taken from a man aged 25 to 45 in good health. V is TRBV27 and J is TRBJ2-7, with D tentatively TRBD1 (7 bases). The specimen sequenced was blood. CDR3 DNA sequence: TGTGCCAGCAGGCCAGGCGGGACAGTGGGGGGATGGTACTCGGTCTACGAGCAGTACTTC. The encoded protein is CASRPGGTVGGWYSVYEQYF.